A single T cell receptor (beta chain) is shown here with its context. Its antigen is not known. CDR3 length: 11 residues. Looked up from germline, CDR1 is SEHNR and CDR2 is FQNEAQ (reference sequence). Trimming pared 5 bases from V and 6 bases from J, leaving 6 bases between. The PCR used 60 Vbeta and 13 Jbeta primers. The data were produced by immunoSEQ multiplex PCR, yet TCRdb's version contains in-frame clones alone and is incomplete. The data show around 86,000 clones, 70% to 80% seen once. The data were taken from a study of cytomegalovirus exposure and HLA in healthy donors. Overall study results and limits: A later analysis revealed that TCR association rates differed between HLA loci, peaking at DRB1 and bottoming out at HLA-C.

The rearrangement joins TRBV7-9 to TRBJ2-3; D perhaps matches TRBD2 (6 bases). Source material: PBMCs. The receptor comes from a man aged 50 or older in good health and CMV-seropositive. Here the CDR3 reads CASSGGDTQYF. CDR3 sequence (DNA): TGTGCCAGCAGCGGGGGGGATACGCAGTATTTT.